The rows below give T cell receptor beta chains drawn from one sample of a study of CD8+ T cells in alopecia areata. The data were produced by immunoSEQ multiplex PCR, yet TCRdb's version contains in-frame clones alone and is incomplete. The table records 270,000 or so clones, roughly 64% of them present only once. The sequencing here drew on CD4+ T cells sorted from blood, taken at week 24, from a patient treated with tofacitinib. The receptors derive from a human donor with alopecia areata. Both conserved end residues are part of each CDR3. A D gene is named only where the DNA matches it firmly. The size field is filled for only some rows; it gives once, few, many or a size class.

CDR3aa,CDR3nt,j_gene,abundance,v_gene,d_gene
CSVEVIDEQFF,TGCAGCGTTGAAGTAATCGATGAGCAGTTCTTC,TRBJ2-1,-,TRBV29-1,-
CASSESLRYTF,TGTGCCAGCAGTGAATCACTCCGCTACACCTTC,TRBJ1-2,few,TRBV25-1,-
CSVEARATGNTIYF,TGCAGCGTTGAAGCCCGAGCCACTGGAAACACCATATATTTT,TRBJ1-3,many,TRBV29-1,-
CSARDWDEAFF,TGCAGCGCTCGGGACTGGGATGAAGCTTTCTTT,TRBJ1-1,-,TRBV29-1,-
CASSVDGRSGEQYF,TGTGCCAGCAGCGTAGATGGTAGGAGCGGCGAGCAGTACTTC,TRBJ2-7,-,TRBV9,-
CASSLNRRRTDTQYF,TGTGCCAGCAGCCTAAACAGGCGCCGCACAGATACGCAGTATTTT,TRBJ2-3,few,TRBV5-6,-
CASTPRGGYEQYF,TGTGCCAGCACCCCCCGTGGAGGGTACGAGCAGTACTTC,TRBJ2-7,few,TRBV7-2,-
CASSLAQGGGSEQYF,TGTGCCAGCAGCTTAGCACAGGGTGGGGGTTCCGAGCAGTACTTC,TRBJ2-7,once,TRBV7-2,-
CASRRTGGRSYTF,TGTGCCAGCAGGCGGACAGGGGGGAGAAGCTACACCTTC,TRBJ1-2,-,TRBV27,TRBD1
CATSRGGVPGSVVTTAEAFF,TGTGCCACCAGCAGAGGAGGGGTCCCAGGGTCCGTTGTTACGACAGCTGAAGCTTTCTTT,TRBJ1-1,-,TRBV15,-
CSVEAFQGPSGYTF,TGCAGCGTTGAAGCCTTCCAGGGCCCAAGCGGCTACACCTTC,TRBJ1-2,-,TRBV29-1,-
CASSEEPGELFF,TGTGCCAGCAGTGAGGAGCCCGGGGAGCTGTTTTTT,TRBJ2-2,-,TRBV25-1,-
CASSRHGYGYTF,TGTGCCAGCAGTCGACACGGCTATGGCTACACCTTC,TRBJ1-2,few,TRBV28,-
CASSFRALGTRKKTQYF,TGTGCCAGCAGTTTTAGGGCCCTTGGGACTAGGAAAAAGACCCAGTACTTC,TRBJ2-5,-,TRBV28,TRBD2
CASRTSGGADTQYF,TGCGCCAGCAGGACTAGCGGGGGGGCAGATACGCAGTATTTT,TRBJ2-3,-,TRBV4-1,TRBD2
CAWSGRQGRRTEAFF,TGTGCCTGGAGTGGGCGACAGGGGCGGAGGACTGAAGCTTTCTTT,TRBJ1-1,-,TRBV30,TRBD1
CASSWRTDLAKNIQYF,TGTGCCAGCAGCTGGAGGACAGATTTAGCCAAAAACATTCAGTACTTC,TRBJ2-4,-,TRBV5-6,-
CASSFSSRDTQYF,TGCGCCAGCAGCTTTTCCTCCAGGGATACGCAGTATTTT,TRBJ2-3,-,TRBV5-1,-
CASSGLDLTDTQYF,TGTGCCAGCAGTGGGCTAGATCTCACAGATACGCAGTATTTT,TRBJ2-3,-,TRBV25-1,-
CASKIRPGGASDEQYF,TGTGCCAGCAAGATCAGGCCCGGGGGAGCCTCGGACGAGCAGTACTTC,TRBJ2-7,-,TRBV5-6,-
CASSLGQGAETQYF,TGCGCCAGCAGCTTGGGCCAGGGGGCAGAGACCCAGTACTTC,TRBJ2-5,-,TRBV5-1,TRBD1
CASSVLAGVTNEQFF,TGTGCCAGCAGTGTGCTAGCGGGGGTTACCAATGAGCAGTTCTTC,TRBJ2-1,-,TRBV2,TRBD2
CASTTSRSYNEQFF,TGTGCCAGCACGACTAGCCGCTCCTACAATGAGCAGTTCTTC,TRBJ2-1,-,TRBV2,TRBD2